These 10 T cell receptor beta chains were all obtained from the same sample, sequenced in a study of blood T cell repertoires in COVID-19. Using immunoSEQ multiplex PCR, the repertoire was profiled, and TCRdb retains in-frame clones only, with some absent. The sample holds 300,000 to 350,000 clones, roughly nine tenths seen once. Sequences were obtained from peripheral blood. All receptors derive from a man aged 18 to 30 with active or convalescent COVID-19.

The chain combines TRBV20-1 with TRBJ1-2; a possible D gene is TRBD1 (5 bases). Per germline, CDR1 DFQATT and CDR2 SNEGSKA (reference sequence). Trimming took 3 bases from V and 7 from J, leaving 15 bases between them. CDR3 length: 13 amino acids. CDR3 coding DNA: TGCAGTGCTAGTACCGGGACTCCGTCTGGCTACACCTTC. Translating it yields CSASTGTPSGYTF.

The rearrangement joins TRBV4-1 to TRBJ2-7; TRBD2 might be the D (6 bases). The V gene lost 2 bases and the J gene lost 0 bases, with 14 bases spanning the gap. The CDR3 contains 16 residues. Germline lookup yields CDR1 MGHRA and CDR2 YSYEKL. CDR3 DNA sequence: TGCGCCAGCAGCCAAATTGCGGGGTCAAGCTCCTACGAGCAGTACTTC. This codes for CASSQIAGSSSYEQYF.

This clone was recorded only once. The rearrangement links TRBV4-3 to TRBJ1-1; D not certain. This CDR3 has 15 residues. The V and J ends lost 4 bases and 9 bases respectively, with 21 bases between them. The germline gives CDR1 LGHNA, CDR2 YSLEER. This CDR3 is CASSPSEGRNFKAFF. The DNA for the CDR3 is TGCGCCAGCAGCCCCTCGGAAGGGAGGAATTTCAAAGCTTTCTTT.

This clone was counted between two and nine times. J is TRBJ2-1 and V is TRBV19; 10 bases are shared with TRBD2. In germline, CDR1 is LNHDA, CDR2 SQIVND (reference sequence). CDR3 length: 18 residues. The V and J ends lost 5 bases and 4 bases, in that order; junction bases with no gene match: 14. The CDR3, as DNA: TGTGCCAGTAGTGAATGGTCTAGCGGGAGTGGGGGTTACAATGAGCAGTTCTTC. It yields the protein CASSEWSSGSGGYNEQFF.

In this sample, this clone turned up once. This chain uses TRBV6-2 or TRBV6-3 with TRBJ1-2; D possibly corresponds to TRBD1 (6 bases). Germline V CDR1 and CDR2: MNHEY, SVGEGT. Trimming cost V 5 bases and J 5 bases, with 9 bases left between them. This CDR3 contains 12 residues. The CDR3 nucleotides read TGTGCCAGCAGTACAGGGCCTTATGGCTACACCTTC. It codes for CASSTGPYGYTF.

V and J are TRBV3-1 (or the pseudogene TRBV3-2) and TRBJ1-1, with D unclear. With 9 bases removed from V and 1 base from J, the gap between germline ends came to 15 bases. The germline gives CDR1 LGHDT, CDR2 YNNKEL (reference sequence). The CDR3 is 14 amino acids. CDR3 in amino acids: CASRTPYRNTEAFF. The CDR3 DNA is TGTGCCAGTAGAACCCCCTACAGGAACACTGAAGCTTTCTTT.

J is TRBJ2-7 and V is TRBV18, with a possible D match to TRBD2 (6 bases). The CDR3 contains 15 residues. Trimming removed 2 bases at V and 0 bases at J, with 11 bases between. Germline assignment: CDR1 KGHSH and CDR2 LQKENI. The CDR3 is CASSPASVISYEQYF. CDR3 nucleotide sequence: TGTGCCAGCTCACCAGCTAGCGTCATCTCCTACGAGCAGTACTTC.

CDR3 in amino acids: CASSYGLNTGELFF. The CDR3 DNA is TGTGCCAGCAGTTACGGGCTGAACACCGGGGAGCTGTTTTTT. This chain links TRBV6-5 with TRBJ2-2; no definite D call. The CDR3 spans 14 residues. V lost 2 bases and J lost 1, with 5 bases in between. Looked up from germline, CDR1 is MNHEY and CDR2 is SVGAGI.

V is TRBV7-9 and J is TRBJ2-7; TRBD1 matches at 9 bases. With V trimmed by 5 bases and J by 5 bases, 10 bases remained unmatched. Germline V gene lookup returns CDR1 SEHNR and CDR2 FQNEAQ (reference sequence). This CDR3 is built from 15 residues. CDR3 region: CASSTPGTGSHEQYF. The CDR3 DNA follows: TGTGCCAGCAGCACACCCGGGACAGGGAGCCACGAGCAGTACTTC.

The chain combines TRBV29-1 with TRBJ2-3, with D tentatively TRBD1 (5 bases). Trimming left V 7 bases short and J 4 bases short, with 12 bases between. The CDR3 is made up of 12 amino acids. CDR1 SQVTM and CDR2 ANQGSEA come from the germline V gene. CDR3 nucleotide sequence: TGCAGCGCCACCAGACAGTCAGATACGCAGTATTTT. Protein product: CSATRQSDTQYF.